Included here is one TCR beta chain sequence, with context. The data were taken from a study of cytomegalovirus exposure and HLA in healthy donors. Overall study: Most genotyped donors, roughly 80% of about 400, had Caucasian-associated genetic ancestry.

V gave up 3 bases and J gave up 4 bases; unmatched junction bases: 5. The CDR3 extends over 15 amino acids. Per germline, CDR1 ENHRY and CDR2 SYGVKD. Primers: 60 Vbeta forward and 13 Jbeta reverse. The repertoire was sequenced with immunoSEQ multiplex PCR; TCRdb's copy has only in-frame clones and lacks some. The table shows about 76,000 clones, with 65% to 75% occurring only once. These donors, healthy bone marrow donors, were studied. This chain uses TRBV10-3 with TRBJ2-1; TRBD1 matches 8 bases. The TCR was taken from a woman between 40 and 55 years old in good health and CMV-seropositive. The sequenced sample consisted of PBMCs. The CDR3 spells CAISDGQGAYNEQFF. The CDR3 region has the DNA TGTGCCATCAGTGACGGACAGGGAGCTTACAATGAGCAGTTCTTC.